The TCR beta chain described here comes from a study of STAT5B mutations in CD4+ large granular lymphocyte leukemia. General study points: CD4-sorted patient repertoires seemed more clonal than healthy CD4+ repertoires. Main leukemic clonotypes were patient-specific, but more than 20% appeared at low frequency elsewhere. Top patient clones used TRBV06 genes more often: 8/27 versus 2/35 in controls.

In regard to this clone: The antigen is not known.

V shed 0 bases and J shed 5 bases, with 9 bases lying between them. This CDR3 comprises 14 residues. The germline gives CDR1 LNHNV, CDR2 YYDKDF (reference sequence). The assay was run at survey level. Assay used: immunoSEQ multiplex PCR; TCRdb lists only in-frame clones, some missing. The data show around 24,000 clones, roughly 78% seen once. The sample consisted of CD4+ T cells from blood buffy coats. The clonotype was recovered from a human donor in good health. The chain uses TRBV15 and TRBJ2-3; D might be TRBD2 (5 bases). CDR3 region: CATSRDLAIDTQYF. The CDR3 DNA is TGTGCCACCAGCAGAGATCTAGCTATAGATACGCAGTATTTT.